This T cell receptor beta chain stems from a study of blood T cells in healthy people across ages. Study at large: Capturing about one barcoded beta molecule per two T cells was achieved by template switching.

General observations from the study: Older age coincided with a roughly linear decline in TCR beta diversity per million T cells.

Combining a sample-barcoded 5' primer with a J-beta primer mix, a second PCR ran for 7 to 11 cycles. Every cDNA was tagged by a template-switch adaptor with 12 random nucleotides. TCRdb re-analysed the 5' RACE reads in MiXCR, keeping a single row per CDR3 protein. The sample consists of about 1.8 million distinct CDR3 sequences, around half of them appearing once. CDR1 is SGHRS and CDR2 is YFSETQ in the germline V gene. Trimming took off 1 base at V and 4 bases at J, with 18 bases between the two ends. This CDR3 has 17 amino acids. Note on this clonotype: Its antigen is as yet unknown.

The specimen was blood. The receptor comes from a woman in her thirties or forties in good health. The chain is built from TRBV5-1 and TRBJ1-3, with no clear D. In DNA, the CDR3 is TGCGCCAGCAGCTTGTCGCCAGACCTCTTCTCGGGAAACACCATATATTTT. Translated, it gives CASSLSPDLFSGNTIYF.